This T cell receptor beta chain was recovered during a study of T cell responses to AZD1222 COVID-19 vaccine. Sequenced by immunoSEQ multiplex PCR; TCRdb stores in-frame clones only, minus some. The sample has roughly 120,000 clones, approximately 85% seen once. This clone was picked up a small number of times. Germline V gene sequence: CDR1 LGHNA, CDR2 YSLEER. V lost 0 bases and J 5 bases, leaving 14 bases between the germline ends. The CDR3 is 16 amino acids. J is TRBJ2-1 and V is TRBV4-3; D not certain. The origin of this receptor is an adult who received the AZD1222 COVID-19 vaccine. Material: peripheral blood, obtained 28 days after the second AZD1222 dose. CDR3 loop: CASSQDRAFPNNEQFF. The CDR3 coding sequence is TGCGCCAGCAGCCAAGATAGGGCCTTCCCTAACAATGAGCAGTTCTTC.